A selection of T cell receptor beta chains follows, all from one sample in a study of vaccination and CD4 T cells after COVID-19. One entry per CDR3 protein results from TCRdb running MiXCR on the PCR reads. The sample records around 16,000 distinct CDR3 sequences, roughly three fifths being singletons. These receptors' targets are unknown. Material for sequencing was CD4+ T cells from blood, cultured in vitro. The source is a human donor who had recovered from COVID-19. Each CDR3 is given with its conserved first and last residue. The order of the fields is J gene, D gene, V gene, clone size, CDR3 protein, CDR3 DNA. A D gene is named only where the DNA matches it firmly. Size values are once, few and many counts, or a class for expanded clones, and some rows have none.

>TRBJ2-7|TRBD1|TRBV6-5|.
CASSYTRTGGYEQYF
TGTGCCAGCAGTTACACTCGGACAGGGGGCTACGAGCAGTACTTC
>TRBJ2-7|.|TRBV28|.
CASSKSISYEQYF
TGTGCCAGCAGCAAAAGTATTTCCTACGAGCAGTACTTC
>TRBJ2-4|TRBD2|TRBV20-1|.
CSARGGSGSMDIQYF
TGCAGTGCTAGGGGTGGTAGCGGGAGTATGGACATTCAGTACTTC
>TRBJ1-2|.|TRBV27|.
CGCLGVRYGYTF
TGTGGGTGCTTAGGGGTCCGCTATGGCTACACCTTC
>TRBJ2-7|TRBD1|TRBV7-6|.
CASSQSPGQFSYEQYF
TGTGCCAGCAGCCAGAGCCCGGGACAGTTCTCCTACGAGCAGTACTTC
>TRBJ2-5|TRBD1|TRBV20-1|.
CSASPGTVETQYF
TGCAGTGCTAGCCCCGGGACAGTTGAGACCCAGTACTTC
>TRBJ2-7|TRBD1|TRBV12-3/TRBV12-4|.
CASTTTGVPYEQYF
TGTGCCAGCACCACCACAGGGGTCCCCTACGAGCAGTACTTC
>TRBJ2-3|.|TRBV27|.
CASSFLGDTQYF
TGTGCCAGCAGTTTTTTGGGAGATACGCAGTATTTT
>TRBJ2-4|TRBD1|TRBV6-5|.
CASSYAPGQGDQYF
TGTGCCAGCAGTTACGCCCCGGGACAGGGTGATCAGTACTTC
>TRBJ2-5|TRBD1|TRBV7-2|few
CASSLVGTGGQETQYF
TGTGCCAGCAGCTTAGTGGGGACAGGGGGTCAGGAGACCCAGTACTTC
>TRBJ1-2|.|TRBV18|.
CASSPGDGYTF
TGTGCCAGCTCACCGGGCGATGGCTACACCTTC
>TRBJ2-5|TRBD2|TRBV2|.
CASSGTSEPRETQYF
TGTGCCAGCAGTGGGACTAGCGAGCCTAGAGAGACCCAGTACTTC
>TRBJ2-5|TRBD1|TRBV11-2|.
CASSLRQGSKGETQYF
TGTGCCAGCAGCTTGAGACAGGGATCTAAGGGAGAGACCCAGTACTTC
>TRBJ1-2|.|TRBV24-1|.
CATSDGEQRSNYGYTF
TGTGCCACCAGTGATGGAGAACAGCGTTCTAACTATGGCTACACCTTC
>TRBJ1-2|.|TRBV2|.
CASSAGIAASYGYTF
TGTGCCAGCAGTGCGGGGATAGCTGCTAGCTATGGCTACACCTTC
>TRBJ2-7|.|TRBV7-2|few
CASSLSVAPTYEQYF
TGTGCCAGCAGCTTATCAGTTGCCCCTACCTACGAGCAGTACTTC
>TRBJ1-4|.|TRBV7-6|.
CASSLSATNEKLFF
TGTGCCAGCAGCTTATCAGCAACTAATGAAAAACTGTTTTTT
>TRBJ2-2|TRBD1|TRBV25-1|.
CASSGATGRVGELFF
TGTGCCAGCAGTGGGGCGACAGGGCGGGTTGGGGAGCTGTTTTTT
>TRBJ1-6|.|TRBV4-2|.
CASSQSGLHSYNSPLHF
TGTGCCAGCAGCCAGTCTGGACTTCACTCCTATAATTCACCCCTCCACTTT
>TRBJ1-2|.|TRBV18|.
CASSPDRDGYTF
TGTGCCAGCTCACCCGACCGAGATGGCTACACCTTC
>TRBJ2-7|TRBD2|TRBV6-1|.
CASSTAGGRYEQYF
TGTGCCAGCAGTACGGCGGGGGGCAGGTACGAGCAGTACTTC
>TRBJ1-5|.|TRBV2|once
CASSEEGQGLANQPQHF
TGTGCCAGCAGTGAGGAGGGGCAGGGCCTAGCAAATCAGCCCCAGCATTTT
>TRBJ2-7|TRBD1|TRBV6-5|.
CASSYGGQGVYEQYF
TGTGCCAGCAGTTACGGCGGACAGGGCGTGTACGAGCAGTACTTC
>TRBJ2-3|TRBD2|TRBV27|.
CASSLWTSRNTDTQYF
TGTGCCAGCAGTCTATGGACTAGCCGGAATACAGATACGCAGTATTTT
>TRBJ2-2|TRBD2|TRBV4-3|.
CASSPLPSGSTGELFF
TGCGCCAGCAGCCCACTCCCTAGCGGGAGCACCGGGGAGCTGTTTTTT
>TRBJ1-1|.|TRBV28|.
CASKGVFTEAFF
TGTGCCAGCAAAGGAGTATTCACTGAAGCTTTCTTT
>TRBJ1-5|.|TRBV7-2|.
CASSLERGGGNQPQHF
TGTGCCAGCAGCTTAGAAAGGGGAGGAGGCAATCAGCCCCAGCATTTT
>TRBJ2-5|TRBD1|TRBV18|.
CASSPLTGGETQYF
TGTGCCAGCTCACCATTAACAGGGGGAGAGACCCAGTACTTC
>TRBJ2-6|.|TRBV30|.
CAWSVPGANVLTF
TGTGCCTGGAGTGTACCTGGGGCCAACGTCCTGACTTTC
>TRBJ2-7|TRBD2|TRBV11-2|few
CASCLAGGIYEQYF
TGTGCCAGCTGTCTAGCGGGAGGAATATACGAGCAGTACTTC
>TRBJ2-7|TRBD2|TRBV7-2|.
CASSFDSGRSYEQYF
TGTGCCAGCAGCTTCGATAGCGGGCGCTCCTACGAGCAGTACTTC
>TRBJ1-4|.|TRBV28|.
CASSFGLRTPKLFF
TGTGCCAGCAGTTTCGGCCTTCGGACGCCAAAACTGTTTTTT
>TRBJ1-1|.|TRBV18|once
CASSPLQGRNTEAFF
TGTGCCAGCTCACCGTTACAGGGACGGAACACTGAAGCTTTCTTT
>TRBJ1-1|.|TRBV2|.
CASSGWGAGTEAFF
TGTGCCAGCAGTGGATGGGGGGCAGGCACTGAAGCTTTCTTT
>TRBJ2-1|.|TRBV6-1|.
CASSASPGHEQFF
TGTGCCAGCAGTGCGTCCCCGGGCCATGAGCAGTTCTTC
>TRBJ2-7|TRBD1|TRBV20-1|.
CSANTGGADYEQYF
TGCAGTGCGAATACAGGGGGCGCGGATTACGAGCAGTACTTC
>TRBJ2-1|.|TRBV24-1|.
CATSDFLRREQFF
TGTGCCACCAGTGATTTTCTACGGCGGGAGCAGTTCTTC
>TRBJ2-7|.|TRBV11-2|.
CASSPLAGRLYEQYF
TGTGCCAGCAGCCCCCTGGCAGGGCGTCTATACGAGCAGTACTTC
>TRBJ2-7|.|TRBV7-7|.
CASSLGSGSEIVF
TGTGCTAGCAGCTTAGGATCTGGGTCGGAAATTGTCTTC
>TRBJ2-7|TRBD1|TRBV12-3/TRBV12-4|.
CASSPDTGVKCEQYF
TGTGCCAGCAGTCCAGACACAGGGGTTAAATGCGAGCAGTACTTC
>TRBJ1-5|.|TRBV6-4|.
CASSDSKGEERPQHF
TGTGCCAGCAGTGACTCGAAAGGGGAGGAGCGGCCCCAGCATTTT
>TRBJ2-7|.|TRBV12-5|.
CASGLARQEQYF
TGTGCTAGTGGTTTGGCCCGACAGGAGCAGTACTTC